This TCR beta chain is from a study of blood T cell repertoires in COVID-19. The wider study: Whether acute or convalescent, the COVID-19 samples came from the United States, Italy and Spain. The analysed material was cDNA or gDNA that came from T cells, B-cell-depleted T cells, or PBMCs.

Original handling: Estimated nucleated cell counts came from reference gene primer amplification. Clones were sequenced by immunoSEQ multiplex PCR, and TCRdb holds only the in-frame ones, with some missing. V, J and clone size reflect that table, while D and trimming were determined from the DNA. The data show over 150,000 clones, 75% to 80% seen once. Between the trimmed V and J ends, which lost 1 base and 7 bases, there was a span of 7 bases. CDR3 length: 13 amino acids. Germline V gives CDR1 LGHDT, CDR2 YNNKEL (reference sequence). The chain employs TRBV3-1 (or the pseudogene TRBV3-2) and TRBJ2-2; D is undetermined. The TCR sequence derives from a woman in her seventies with acute or convalescent COVID-19. Sample: peripheral blood. CDR3 nucleotides: TGTGCCAGCAGCCAAGTCCGAGACGGGGAGCTGTTTTTT. Encoded protein: CASSQVRDGELFF.